Shown below are 12 T cell receptor beta chains from a single sample sequenced in a study of blood T cell repertoires in COVID-19. Produced via immunoSEQ multiplex PCR; TCRdb's table is partial and in-frame only. The table has around 300,000 clones, around 85% seen once. The sequencing input was PBMCs or T cells enriched from blood (not recorded which). The receptor set was obtained from a woman aged 40-49 years who had recovered from COVID-19.

This clone was seen more than once but under ten times. The CDR3 sequence: CASSSSNSGANVLTF. DNA for the CDR3: TGTGCCAGCAGCTCTTCTAACTCTGGGGCCAACGTCCTGACTTTC. The rearrangement joins TRBV11-2 to TRBJ2-6; D call uncertain. Trimming took 4 bases from V and 0 from J, leaving 7 bases between them. This CDR3 comprises 15 residues. The V gene's germline CDR1 is SGHAT and CDR2 FQNNGV.

CDR3 loop: CASSFSGTGREQYF. CDR3 bases: TGTGCCAGCAGTTTCTCCGGGACAGGGAGGGAGCAGTACTTC. V is TRBV25-1 and J is TRBJ2-7; 9 bases are a match to TRBD1. The length of the CDR3 is 14 residues. Germline values: CDR1 MGHDK, CDR2 SYGVNS. V lost 5 bases, J lost 7 bases, and 9 bases stayed unmatched.

The rearrangement joins TRBV6-5 to TRBJ2-2, with D unresolved. CDR3 length equals 15 residues. Germline CDR1 and CDR2: MNHEY and SVGAGI. Trimming stripped 2 bases from V and 4 bases from J, with 11 bases between. CDR3 protein: CASSYATASTGELFF. CDR3 bases: TGTGCCAGCAGTTACGCCACCGCGAGCACCGGGGAGCTGTTTTTT.

V is TRBV4-1 and J is TRBJ2-7, with D possibly being TRBD2 (6 bases). Trimming cost V 0 bases and J 7 bases, with 13 bases left between them. CDR3 size: 14 residues. Germline lookup yields CDR1 MGHRA and CDR2 YSYEKL. The CDR3 nucleotides read TGCGCCAGCAGCCAAGATGGTCTGGCGGGAGAGCAGTACTTC. Encoded protein: CASSQDGLAGEQYF.

The J gene is TRBJ1-2, the V gene TRBV29-1; the match to TRBD1 covers 11 bases. J lost 10 bases, V lost 7 bases, and 5 bases had no gene match. In germline, CDR1 is SQVTM, CDR2 ANQGSEA. The CDR3 consists of 11 residues. CDR3 protein: CSAGTGGDYTF. DNA of the CDR3: TGCAGCGCTGGGACAGGGGGAGACTACACCTTC.

The table lists this clone with a count of one. This chain joins TRBV7-2 and TRBJ2-2; 7 positions match TRBD1. The V gene end was trimmed by 1 base and the J gene end by 5 bases; junction bases not matched to a gene: 4. The V gene's germline CDR1 is SGHTA and CDR2 FQGNSA. The CDR3 spans 15 residues. The DNA of the CDR3 is TGTGCCAGCAGCTTAGACAGGGGCCGGACCGGGGAGCTGTTTTTT. It translates to CASSLDRGRTGELFF.

The sample holds one count of this clone. This chain joins TRBV13 and TRBJ2-1, with TRBD2 as a possible D gene (6 bases). This CDR3 spans 13 amino acids. CDR1 is PRHDT, CDR2 FYEKMQ, per germline (reference sequence). Trimming stripped 4 bases from V and 10 bases from J, with 14 bases between. The CDR3 here is CASSSRRAGEQFF. Here the CDR3 DNA reads TGTGCCAGCAGCTCACGGAGGGCGGGAGAGCAGTTCTTC.

The V call is TRBV13, the J call TRBJ2-5; 12 positions match TRBD2. The CDR3 covers 17 residues. The V and J ends lost 7 bases and 5 bases, in that order; junction bases with no gene match: 14. Germline lookup yields CDR1 PRHDT and CDR2 FYEKMQ (reference sequence). The CDR3 nucleotides are TGTGCCAGCACTAGGACTAGCGGGACTTCCCGGGGGGAGACCCAGTACTTC. It codes for CASTRTSGTSRGETQYF.

This clone was counted a single time. V gene TRBV5-8 combines with J gene TRBJ1-6, with unresolved D. Germline CDR1 is SGHTS and CDR2 is YDEGEE. CDR3 size: 16 residues. Trimming pared 1 base from V and 2 bases from J, leaving 10 bases between. CDR3 sequence: CASSLNSRAYNSPLHF. As DNA, the CDR3 is TGTGCCAGCAGCTTGAACTCACGCGCCTATAATTCACCCCTCCACTTT.

CDR3 nucleotide sequence: TGTGCCAGCAGCTATGAGGGCCTAACTGGCTACACCTTC. It codes for CASSYEGLTGYTF. The chain combines TRBV7-2 with TRBJ1-2; D gene uncertain. Germline loops: CDR1 SGHTA, CDR2 FQGNSA. There are 13 residues in the CDR3. Trimming removed 4 bases from V and 7 bases from J, with 13 bases in between.

The chain recombines TRBV28 with TRBJ1-2, with unresolved D. Trimming stripped 6 bases from V and 1 base from J, with 18 bases between. The CDR3 is 16 residues long. CDR1 is MDHEN, CDR2 SYDVKM, per germline. CDR3 DNA: TGTGCCAGCAGCCGCGGAGCAAGGGAGATTAACTATGGCTACACCTTC. This encodes CASSRGAREINYGYTF.

V and J are TRBV7-2 and TRBJ2-2; 7 nucleotides agree with TRBD1. V was pared by 7 bases and J by 7 bases, with 9 bases of the junction left unmatched. Germline V gene sequence: CDR1 SGHTA, CDR2 FQGNSA. The CDR3 is 14 residues long. The CDR3 spells CASKTGSSGGELFF. The CDR3 DNA reads TGTGCCAGCAAGACAGGGTCGAGCGGCGGGGAGCTGTTTTTT.